Listed below are T cell receptor beta chains from one sample, sequenced in a study of shared clonotypes between healthy human individuals. Measured with immunoSEQ multiplex PCR; TCRdb has only the in-frame clones, and not every one. In the table there are about 2 million clones, just under 95% of which are singletons. Sequencing was carried out using naive CD8+ T cells sorted from blood. These receptors all come from a man younger than 35 in good health. Both conserved end residues are part of each CDR3. The D gene is left open where the match is weak. Clone size is shown for a subset of rows, as once, few, many or a class of expanded clone.

v_gene: TRBV2
abundance: -
d_gene: -
j_gene: TRBJ1-4
CDR3nt: TGTGCCAGCACAGAGGACGCCCGAAATGAAAAACTGTTTTTT
CDR3aa: CASTEDARNEKLFF

v_gene: TRBV30
abundance: -
d_gene: -
j_gene: TRBJ1-1
CDR3nt: TGTGCCTGGAGCCTAATGGGGGGCACTGAAGCTTTCTTT
CDR3aa: CAWSLMGGTEAFF

v_gene: TRBV18
abundance: -
d_gene: TRBD1
j_gene: TRBJ1-1
CDR3nt: TGTGCCAGCTCACCAGCTCCCCCGGACAGGGAGAACACTGAAGCTTTCTTT
CDR3aa: CASSPAPPDRENTEAFF

v_gene: TRBV6-6
abundance: -
d_gene: TRBD2
j_gene: TRBJ2-1
CDR3nt: TGTGCCAGCAGTTACTCTGAACTAGCGGCCTACAATGAGCAGTTCTTC
CDR3aa: CASSYSELAAYNEQFF

v_gene: TRBV4-3
abundance: once
d_gene: TRBD1
j_gene: TRBJ2-2
CDR3nt: TGCGCCAGCAGCCAAGATGTAGACAGGGGGAACACCGGGGAGCTGTTTTTT
CDR3aa: CASSQDVDRGNTGELFF

v_gene: TRBV13
abundance: -
d_gene: -
j_gene: TRBJ2-7
CDR3nt: TGTGCCAGCAGCTTGGGGGTAACCCTCTCCTACGAGCAGTACTTC
CDR3aa: CASSLGVTLSYEQYF

v_gene: TRBV4-3
abundance: -
d_gene: -
j_gene: TRBJ2-1
CDR3nt: TGCGCCAGCAGCCAAGCTTTTAGCGGTTACAATGAGCAGTTCTTC
CDR3aa: CASSQAFSGYNEQFF

v_gene: TRBV27
abundance: -
d_gene: TRBD1
j_gene: TRBJ1-2
CDR3nt: TGTGCCAGCAGTTGGTTAAGGGGGCGGAATGGCTACACCTTC
CDR3aa: CASSWLRGRNGYTF

v_gene: TRBV5-4
abundance: -
d_gene: -
j_gene: TRBJ2-1
CDR3nt: TGTGCCAGCAGCTTGGGAGGGGATGAGCAGTTCTTC
CDR3aa: CASSLGGDEQFF

v_gene: TRBV6-1
abundance: -
d_gene: -
j_gene: TRBJ1-5
CDR3nt: TGTGCCAGCAGTGAAGGATTCACCGCGAGCAATCAGCCCCAGCATTTT
CDR3aa: CASSEGFTASNQPQHF

v_gene: TRBV25-1
abundance: -
d_gene: -
j_gene: TRBJ2-2
CDR3nt: TGTGCCAGCAGTGAATTCAGTCGGGACACCGGGGAGCTGTTTTTT
CDR3aa: CASSEFSRDTGELFF

v_gene: TRBV5-1
abundance: -
d_gene: TRBD2
j_gene: TRBJ2-5
CDR3nt: TGCGCCAGCAGCTCTACTAGCGGGAGTCGAGAGACCCAGTACTTC
CDR3aa: CASSSTSGSRETQYF

v_gene: TRBV5-8
abundance: -
d_gene: -
j_gene: TRBJ2-7
CDR3nt: TGTGCCAGCAGCTCGCCGCGGGATTCTTACGAGCAGTACTTC
CDR3aa: CASSSPRDSYEQYF

v_gene: TRBV4-1
abundance: -
d_gene: TRBD1
j_gene: TRBJ2-2
CDR3nt: TGCGCCTGCCGGCGGGACAGGGCCGGGGAGCTGTTTTTT
CDR3aa: CACRRDRAGELFF

v_gene: TRBV10-3
abundance: -
d_gene: -
j_gene: TRBJ2-3
CDR3nt: TGTGCCACCTGGACTTCCCCAAGCACAGATACGCAGTATTTT
CDR3aa: CATWTSPSTDTQYF

v_gene: TRBV6-1
abundance: -
d_gene: -
j_gene: TRBJ2-2
CDR3nt: TGTGCCAGCAGTGAAGGACCTGGCACCGGGGAGCTGTTTTTT
CDR3aa: CASSEGPGTGELFF

v_gene: TRBV19
abundance: -
d_gene: -
j_gene: TRBJ2-7
CDR3nt: TGTGCCAGTAGTATAGCAAACGGACTGTCCTACGAGCAGTACTTC
CDR3aa: CASSIANGLSYEQYF

v_gene: TRBV4-3
abundance: once
d_gene: -
j_gene: TRBJ2-2
CDR3nt: TGCGCCAGCAGCCAAGATAAGTCCAGGGGGGACGGGGAGCTGTTTTTT
CDR3aa: CASSQDKSRGDGELFF

v_gene: TRBV10-2
abundance: -
d_gene: -
j_gene: TRBJ1-5
CDR3nt: TGCGCCAGCAGAGAAATCAATCACGAGGATCAGCCCCAGCATTTT
CDR3aa: CASREINHEDQPQHF

v_gene: TRBV27
abundance: -
d_gene: -
j_gene: TRBJ2-2
CDR3nt: TGTGCCAGCAGTGACAGAGGGTTCACCGGGGAGCTGTTTTTT
CDR3aa: CASSDRGFTGELFF

v_gene: TRBV6-1
abundance: -
d_gene: TRBD1
j_gene: TRBJ2-7
CDR3nt: TGTGCCAGCAGTGAAACCGGGGACAGCTCCTACGAGCAGTACTTC
CDR3aa: CASSETGDSSYEQYF

v_gene: TRBV13
abundance: -
d_gene: TRBD2
j_gene: TRBJ2-1
CDR3nt: TGTGCCAGCAGCTTTCTTTTGGGGGGACTAGCGGTCCAGTTAGGGCAGTTCTTC
CDR3aa: CASSFLLGGLAVQLGQFF

v_gene: TRBV7-9
abundance: -
d_gene: TRBD1
j_gene: TRBJ2-1
CDR3nt: TGTGCCAGCAGCTACGGACAGGGTTTAGAGTTTGAGCAGTTCTTC
CDR3aa: CASSYGQGLEFEQFF

v_gene: TRBV4-1
abundance: -
d_gene: TRBD2
j_gene: TRBJ2-1
CDR3nt: TGCGCCAGCAGCCAGGATAGCGGGAGCCTCAATGAGCAGTTCTTC
CDR3aa: CASSQDSGSLNEQFF

v_gene: TRBV10-2
abundance: once
d_gene: TRBD2
j_gene: TRBJ2-7
CDR3nt: TGCGCCAGCAGTGAAGGGACTAGCGTCTCCTACGAGCAGTACTTC
CDR3aa: CASSEGTSVSYEQYF

v_gene: TRBV2
abundance: -
d_gene: TRBD1
j_gene: TRBJ1-2
CDR3nt: TGTGCCAGCAGTGAAAGTAAAGGGACAGCCTCCATCCATAACTATGGCTACACCTTC
CDR3aa: CASSESKGTASIHNYGYTF

v_gene: TRBV25-1
abundance: -
d_gene: -
j_gene: TRBJ2-7
CDR3nt: TGTGCCAGCAGTGAATCAGGGTGGGGGAGAGACGAGCAGTACTTC
CDR3aa: CASSESGWGRDEQYF

v_gene: TRBV9
abundance: -
d_gene: -
j_gene: TRBJ1-2
CDR3nt: TGTGCCAGCAACGACAGGTCCTATGGCTACACCTTC
CDR3aa: CASNDRSYGYTF

v_gene: TRBV4-3
abundance: once
d_gene: TRBD2
j_gene: TRBJ2-7
CDR3nt: TGCGCCAGCAGCCAGGGACTAGCGGGAGTACAGTACGAGCAGTACTTC
CDR3aa: CASSQGLAGVQYEQYF

v_gene: TRBV6-5
abundance: -
d_gene: -
j_gene: TRBJ2-5
CDR3nt: TGTGCCAGCAGTTACTTGGGGGCTGCGGAGACCCAGTACTTC
CDR3aa: CASSYLGAAETQYF

v_gene: TRBV27
abundance: -
d_gene: -
j_gene: TRBJ1-3
CDR3nt: TGTGCCAGCAGTCCGGACGCAAACTCTGGAAACACCATATATTTT
CDR3aa: CASSPDANSGNTIYF

v_gene: TRBV4-1
abundance: -
d_gene: TRBD1
j_gene: TRBJ2-7
CDR3nt: TGCGCCAGCAGTACCGCCGGGACAGGGGGCGCCGAGCAGTACTTC
CDR3aa: CASSTAGTGGAEQYF

v_gene: TRBV4-1
abundance: few
d_gene: -
j_gene: TRBJ2-7
CDR3nt: TGCGCCAGCAGCGAAACGACCAGCTACGAGCAGTACTTC
CDR3aa: CASSETTSYEQYF

v_gene: TRBV11-2
abundance: -
d_gene: -
j_gene: TRBJ1-5
CDR3nt: TGTGCCAGCAGCTTAGAGGCAGACAATCAGCCCCAGCATTTT
CDR3aa: CASSLEADNQPQHF

v_gene: TRBV29-1
abundance: few
d_gene: -
j_gene: TRBJ1-1
CDR3nt: TGCAGCGTTGACCGCTCGCCGGACCGCTACTCGGCTTTCTTT
CDR3aa: CSVDRSPDRYSAFF

v_gene: TRBV27
abundance: -
d_gene: TRBD2
j_gene: TRBJ2-1
CDR3nt: TGTGCCAGCAACCCCCTAGCGGGAGCATTGGATGAGCAGTTCTTC
CDR3aa: CASNPLAGALDEQFF

v_gene: TRBV5-6
abundance: once
d_gene: -
j_gene: TRBJ2-7
CDR3nt: TGTGCCAGCAGCGTGGCTTACGAGCAGTACTTC
CDR3aa: CASSVAYEQYF

v_gene: TRBV19
abundance: -
d_gene: TRBD1
j_gene: TRBJ2-3
CDR3nt: TGTGCCAGTAGTATTGGGACAGGGAGCACAGATACGCAGTATTTT
CDR3aa: CASSIGTGSTDTQYF

v_gene: TRBV2
abundance: -
d_gene: -
j_gene: TRBJ2-5
CDR3nt: TGTGCCAGCAGTGAATTTGTCTACCAAGAGACCCAGTACTTC
CDR3aa: CASSEFVYQETQYF

v_gene: TRBV13
abundance: -
d_gene: -
j_gene: TRBJ2-3
CDR3nt: TGTGCCAGCAGCCAGAGACAGCCAGATACGCAGTATTTT
CDR3aa: CASSQRQPDTQYF

v_gene: TRBV7-7
abundance: few
d_gene: TRBD2
j_gene: TRBJ2-5
CDR3nt: TGTGCTAGCAGCTTAGGGTACGGGGGGGAGCAAGAGACCCAGTACTTC
CDR3aa: CASSLGYGGEQETQYF

v_gene: TRBV7-9
abundance: -
d_gene: -
j_gene: TRBJ1-2
CDR3nt: TGTGCCAGCAGCTTAGACTTAGGGAACTATGGCTACACCTTC
CDR3aa: CASSLDLGNYGYTF

v_gene: TRBV7-9
abundance: -
d_gene: -
j_gene: TRBJ2-3
CDR3nt: TGTGCCAGCAGATTTATTCAGGAGCACGACGCCACAGATACGCAGTATTTT
CDR3aa: CASRFIQEHDATDTQYF

v_gene: TRBV5-6
abundance: -
d_gene: -
j_gene: TRBJ2-1
CDR3nt: TGTGCCAGCAGCTTTTGGGGAAACCTCGACTACAATGAGCAGTTCTTC
CDR3aa: CASSFWGNLDYNEQFF

v_gene: TRBV6-5
abundance: -
d_gene: -
j_gene: TRBJ2-7
CDR3nt: TGTGCCAGCAGTGTGGGGCTGCACCCCTACGAGCAGTACTTC
CDR3aa: CASSVGLHPYEQYF

v_gene: TRBV4-1
abundance: -
d_gene: -
j_gene: TRBJ2-2
CDR3nt: TGCGCCAGCAGCCAAGAGGGGGCCTATTCCGGGGAGCTGTTTTTT
CDR3aa: CASSQEGAYSGELFF

v_gene: TRBV19
abundance: -
d_gene: TRBD2
j_gene: TRBJ2-3
CDR3nt: TGTGCCAGTAGCCCTAACGGAGCGGGAGTCTCAGATACGCAGTATTTT
CDR3aa: CASSPNGAGVSDTQYF

v_gene: TRBV9
abundance: -
d_gene: -
j_gene: TRBJ2-2
CDR3nt: TGTGCCAGCAGCCCAGGGGGAGGTACCACCGGGGAGCTGTTTTTT
CDR3aa: CASSPGGGTTGELFF

v_gene: TRBV5-5
abundance: -
d_gene: -
j_gene: TRBJ1-2
CDR3nt: TGTGCCAGCAGCTTCGATCAGGGGAGATGGGACTATGGCTACACCTTC
CDR3aa: CASSFDQGRWDYGYTF

v_gene: TRBV5-6
abundance: -
d_gene: -
j_gene: TRBJ2-1
CDR3nt: TGTGCCAGCAGCTTGAGGGGGGCCCCCGACAATGAGCAGTTCTTC
CDR3aa: CASSLRGAPDNEQFF

v_gene: TRBV10-3
abundance: few
d_gene: -
j_gene: TRBJ1-2
CDR3nt: TGTGCCATCAGTCGAGATTATGGCTACACCTTC
CDR3aa: CAISRDYGYTF

v_gene: TRBV6-1
abundance: -
d_gene: TRBD1
j_gene: TRBJ2-7
CDR3nt: TGTGCCAGCACCGTCGGACAGGGGCCAACCTACGAGCAGTACTTC
CDR3aa: CASTVGQGPTYEQYF

v_gene: TRBV5-4
abundance: -
d_gene: -
j_gene: TRBJ1-1
CDR3nt: TGTGCCATCGAATGGGAGGACACTGAAGCTTTCTTT
CDR3aa: CAIEWEDTEAFF

v_gene: TRBV27
abundance: -
d_gene: -
j_gene: TRBJ2-7
CDR3nt: TGTGCCAGCGGCGAGGCCTCCTACGAGCAGTACTTC
CDR3aa: CASGEASYEQYF